The 6 T cell receptor beta chains given below trace back to one sample, sequenced in a study of T cells after posttransplantation cyclophosphamide. Measured with immunoSEQ multiplex PCR; TCRdb has only the in-frame clones, and not every one. The sample includes some 64,000 clones, 85% to 95% of them seen just once. What was sequenced was PBMCs. These receptor sequences come from a woman between 25 and 40 years old in good health and a related stem cell transplant donor.

This chain uses TRBV28 with TRBJ1-2; D gene uncertain. V lost 5 bases, J lost 3 bases, and 16 bases lay in between. The CDR3 runs to 15 residues. Germline CDR1 is MDHEN and CDR2 is SYDVKM. The CDR3 DNA sequence: TGTGCCAGCAGTGGAACCTGGGCGGGTGACTATGGCTACACCTTC. Encoded protein: CASSGTWAGDYGYTF.

This rearrangement joins TRBV12-5 to TRBJ2-1, with 7 nucleotides matching TRBD1. Germline assignment: CDR1 LGHNT and CDR2 FRNRAP. V shed 5 bases and J 3 bases; nucleotides not matched to a gene: 4. The CDR3 is 14 residues long. CDR3 sequence reads: CASGHGTDYNEQFF. The CDR3 bases are TGTGCTAGTGGTCACGGGACAGACTACAATGAGCAGTTCTTC.

The chain joins TRBV5-6 to TRBJ1-1; the D gene is possibly TRBD1 (6 bases). The germline CDR1 and CDR2 sequences are SGHDT and YYEEEE. V lost 0 bases and J lost 0, with 12 bases in between. The CDR3 runs 16 residues. CDR3 in amino acids: CASSLGEGQMNTEAFF. The CDR3 region has the DNA TGTGCCAGCAGCTTGGGGGAGGGACAAATGAACACTGAAGCTTTCTTT.

The genes are TRBV4-2 and TRBJ2-1; 9 nucleotides agree with TRBD2. Germline V gene sequence: CDR1 LGHNA, CDR2 YNFKEQ. The CDR3 contains 17 residues. Unmatched junction bases numbered 7, after V lost 4 bases and J lost 0 bases. The CDR3 region has the DNA TGTGCCAGCAGCCTGGGGCGGGGGGGCGTCTCCTACAATGAGCAGTTCTTC. The encoded protein is CASSLGRGGVSYNEQFF.

The genes are TRBV2 and TRBJ2-1; D remains unclear. The length of the CDR3 is 11 residues. Germline CDR1 is SNHLY and CDR2 is FYNNEI. Trimming removed 5 bases at V and 5 bases at J, with 4 bases between. The CDR3 spells CASSPNNEQFF. CDR3 nucleotide sequence: TGTGCCAGCAGTCCAAACAATGAGCAGTTCTTC. Drawing the rest from reference TRBV2 and TRBJ2-1, the complete variable domain is EPEVTQTPSHQVTQMGQEVILRCVPISNHLYFYWYRQILGQKVEFLVSFYNNEISEKSEIFDDQFSVERPDGSNFTLKIRSTKLEDSAMYFCASSPNNEQFFGPGTRLTVL.

Comment on this clone: Other DNA sequences of this sample code for an identical CDR3. Here the CDR3 reads CASGLAGGYEQYF. Here the CDR3 DNA reads TGTGCTAGTGGACTAGCGGGGGGCTACGAGCAGTACTTC. The chain couples TRBV12-5 to TRBJ2-7, with 12 bases that match TRBD2. The germline V gene encodes CDR1 LGHNT and CDR2 FRNRAP. CDR3 size: 13 residues. V was clipped by 6 bases and J by 3 bases; unmatched bases: 0.